This note documents a single T cell receptor beta chain sequence. The record originates from a study of cytomegalovirus exposure and HLA in healthy donors. The PCR ran on 60 Vbeta and 13 Jbeta primers. TCRdb's table, derived via immunoSEQ multiplex PCR, lists solely in-frame clones and lacks some. The sample consists of roughly 140,000 clones, roughly 64% of them appearing once. Sequencing was done on a sample of PBMCs. This clonotype was sampled from a woman younger than 45 in good health and CMV-seropositive.

Here the CDR3 DNA reads TGTGCCAGCAGCTTAGGTTTATTTTATAGCGGGGGTTCAGCAGATACGCAGTATTTT. Translated: CASSLGLFYSGGSADTQYF. The chain is built from TRBV11-2 and TRBJ2-3; TRBD2 aligns across 9 bases. Trimming took 1 base from V and 4 from J; bases not matched to a gene: 15. The CDR3 spans 19 residues. Germline CDR1 and CDR2: SGHAT and FQNNGV.